These 18 T cell receptor beta chains were sequenced from one sample in a study of T cells after posttransplantation cyclophosphamide. Treatment was busulfan-fludarabine conditioning, a marrow graft, and cyclophosphamide on days +3 and +4. TCRdb's copy holds only in-frame clones and misses some; the assay was immunoSEQ multiplex PCR. The table includes around 10,000 clones, around 81% detected once. Sequenced material: PBMCs, taken approximately 1,900 days after allogeneic stem cell transplant with posttransplant cyclophosphamide. These receptors all stem from a female patient in her fifties who received an allogeneic stem cell transplant from a related donor, was CMV-positive, and had no GVHD. T cells may partly derive from the graft donor.

V gene TRBV9 combines with J gene TRBJ2-7, with a tentative D call TRBD2 (6 bases). V was pared by 3 bases and J by 0 bases, with 13 bases between. In germline, CDR1 is SGDLS, CDR2 YYNGEE. The CDR3 sequence is 15 residues long. The DNA for the CDR3 is TGTGCCAGCAGCGGGGGAGCGACTAGCTCCTACGAGCAGTACTTC. Its translation is CASSGGATSSYEQYF. Filled out from reference TRBV9 and TRBJ2-7, the complete variable domain reads DSGVTQTPKHLITATGQRVTLRCSPRSGDLSVYWYQQSLDQGLQFLIQYYNGEERAKGNILERFSAQQFPDLHSELNLSSLELGDSALYFCASSGGATSSYEQYFGPGTRLTVT.

The J gene is TRBJ2-7, the V gene TRBV5-1; 7 bases line up with TRBD2. Trimming cost V 4 bases and J 5 bases; bases outside gene matches: 12. Germline lookup yields CDR1 SGHRS and CDR2 YFSETQ. The CDR3 is 15 amino acids. CDR3 region: CASSLTSAEADEQYF. In DNA form, the CDR3 reads TGCGCCAGCAGCCTTACTAGCGCTGAAGCGGACGAGCAGTACTTC.

The CDR3 bases are TGTGCCAGCAGCTCGGGGACAGGGGTTAGCACAGATACGCAGTATTTT. As protein: CASSSGTGVSTDTQYF. J is TRBJ2-3 and V is TRBV11-2, with 10 bases that match TRBD1. The CDR3 is 16 amino acids. V dropped 4 bases and J dropped 0; count of bases not matched to a gene: 4. Looked up from germline, CDR1 is SGHAT and CDR2 is FQNNGV. The full variable domain, its missing parts supplied by reference TRBV11-2 and TRBJ2-3, is EAGVAQSPRYKIIEKRQSVAFWCNPISGHATLYWYQQILGQGPKLLIQFQNNGVVDDSQLPKDRFSAERLKGVDSTLKIQPAKLEDSAVYLCASSSGTGVSTDTQYFGPGTRLTVL.

This clone was detected only a few times. The V and J genes are TRBV5-1 and TRBJ2-5, with no clear D. V was shortened by 0 bases and J by 2 bases, with 11 bases between the two germline ends. CDR1 is SGHRS, CDR2 YFSETQ, per germline. The CDR3 spans 15 residues. DNA for the CDR3: TGCGCCAGCAGCTTGGGAACTATCACTCAAGAGACCCAGTACTTC. Translation gives CASSLGTITQETQYF.

Sample share makes this clone medium-sized. The CDR3 nucleotides are TGTGCCAGCAGCCCCGGGACATCTAACTATGGCTACACCTTC. It is translated as CASSPGTSNYGYTF. V usage is TRBV7-9 and J usage is TRBJ1-2; the D gene is possibly TRBD1 (6 bases). The germline V gene has CDR1 SEHNR and CDR2 FQNEAQ (reference sequence). This CDR3 has 14 amino acids. V was shortened by 5 bases and J by 0 bases, with 10 bases between the two germline ends.

The chain employs TRBV27 and TRBJ2-1; TRBD2 matches at 8 bases. Trimming removed 4 bases from V and 6 bases from J; junction bases left unmatched: 8. CDR1 and CDR2 from the germline V gene are MNHEY and SMNVEV (reference sequence). The CDR3 totals 15 residues. CDR3 in amino acids: CASSSGLALGNEQFF. CDR3 DNA: TGTGCCAGCAGTTCCGGACTAGCCCTCGGCAATGAGCAGTTCTTC.

The chain combines TRBV5-1 with TRBJ1-4; TRBD1 might be the D (6 bases). CDR1 is SGHRS and CDR2 is YFSETQ in the germline V gene. The ends were cut back, 2 bases at V and 7 bases at J, with 12 bases in the middle. This CDR3 is built from 14 residues. In DNA, the CDR3 is TGCGCCAGCAGCTTTTTACAGGGTAGTGAAAAACTGTTTTTT. Translated, it gives CASSFLQGSEKLFF. Together with reference TRBV5-1 and TRBJ1-4, the CDR3 gives the full variable domain: KAGVTQTPRYLIKTRGQQVTLSCSPISGHRSVSWYQQTPGQGLQFLFEYFSETQRNKGNFPGRFSGRQFSNSRSEMNVSTLELGDSALYLCASSFLQGSEKLFFGSGTQLSVL.

The chain employs TRBV28 and TRBJ2-7, with D possibly TRBD1 on 5 matching bases. The CDR3 runs to 12 residues. Germline assignment: CDR1 MDHEN and CDR2 SYDVKM. The V end was cut by 8 bases, the J end by 7 bases, with 15 bases between. The CDR3 protein is CASSQGMREQYF. CDR3 DNA sequence: TGTGCCAGCTCGCAGGGAATGCGAGAGCAGTACTTC.

This clone was observed a single time. J is TRBJ1-4 and V is TRBV9, with D possibly being TRBD1 (5 bases). V was shortened by 5 bases and J by 3 bases, with 11 bases between the two germline ends. Germline V gives CDR1 SGDLS, CDR2 YYNGEE. CDR3 length: 14 amino acids. CDR3 amino acids: CASSTRQSNEKLFF. In DNA form, the CDR3 reads TGTGCCAGCAGTACCAGACAGTCTAATGAAAAACTGTTTTTT.

This chain uses TRBV10-2 with TRBJ1-5; a weak D match, TRBD1 (5 bases). The CDR3 is 14 residues long. V dropped 2 bases and J dropped 4 bases, with 9 bases sitting between them. Per the germline V gene, CDR1 is WSHSY and CDR2 is SAAADI. CDR3 sequence (DNA): TGCGCCAGCAGTGAGAGGGCAGGGAATCAGCCCCAGCATTTT. Its protein product is CASSERAGNQPQHF.

CDR3 bases: TGTGCCAGCAGCGGCCCGGGTGGCCCTGAAGCTTTCTTT. Translating it yields CASSGPGGPEAFF. The chain employs TRBV9 and TRBJ1-1; unclear D gene. V was pared by 3 bases and J by 6 bases, with 12 bases between. This CDR3 is built from 13 residues. Germline V gives CDR1 SGDLS, CDR2 YYNGEE.

As for this clone: Mismatch with germline at one junction end may stem from a read error. This rearrangement joins TRBV2 to TRBJ1-1; D remains unclear. The CDR3 sequence is 13 residues long. CDR1 and CDR2 from the germline V gene are SNHLY and FYNNEI. Here the CDR3 reads CASSEDYMNEAFF. Here the CDR3 DNA reads TGTGCCAGCAGCGAAGACTACATGAATGAAGCTTTCTTT.

V is TRBV2 and J is TRBJ2-7; D might be TRBD2 (5 bases). The germline gives CDR1 SNHLY, CDR2 FYNNEI. The CDR3 runs 14 residues. V shed 1 base and J shed 5 bases, with 12 bases lying between them. CDR3 bases: TGTGCCAGCAGTGAAGGACTATACCGGGACGAGCAGTACTTC. Translated, it gives CASSEGLYRDEQYF.

The rearrangement links TRBV11-3 to TRBJ2-2; 10 nucleotides line up with TRBD1. Germline loops: CDR1 SGHNT, CDR2 YENEEA. With V trimmed by 5 bases and J by 6 bases, 3 bases remained unmatched. The CDR3 is 14 residues long. CDR3 bases: TGTGCCAGCAGCAAGACAGGGGGCTCCGGGGAGCTGTTTTTT. This encodes CASSKTGGSGELFF.

The chain carries TRBV7-2 and TRBJ2-3, with 7 bases that match TRBD2. The germline V gene encodes CDR1 SGHTA and CDR2 FQGNSA. This CDR3 contains 15 residues. The ends lost 5 bases at V and 4 bases at J; junction bases unmatched: 9. The CDR3 reads CASSAFAGAADTQYF. The CDR3 bases are TGTGCCAGCAGCGCATTCGCGGGAGCGGCAGATACGCAGTATTTT.

V is TRBV4-1 and J is TRBJ1-1; D not resolved. CDR1 MGHRA and CDR2 YSYEKL come from the germline V gene. V shed 1 base and J shed 1 base, with 10 bases lying between them. This CDR3 has 15 amino acids. The CDR3 loop is CASSQGVGENTEAFF. The CDR3 DNA reads TGCGCCAGCAGCCAAGGTGTCGGGGAGAACACTGAAGCTTTCTTT.

The chain couples TRBV5-4 to TRBJ2-3, with TRBD2 identical over 12 bases. The CDR3 runs 16 residues. J was trimmed by 5 bases and V by 4 bases; bases with no gene match: 8. The germline CDR1 and CDR2 sequences are SGHNT and YYREEE (reference sequence). DNA for the CDR3: TGTGCCAGCAGCCCTCTAGCGGGAGGGGGTTTAGATACGCAGTATTTT. Translated: CASSPLAGGGLDTQYF.

V usage is TRBV27 and J usage is TRBJ2-3, with TRBD2 as a possible D gene (6 bases). This CDR3 has 16 residues. Trimming left V 10 bases short and J 0 bases short, with 20 bases between. Germline V gene sequence: CDR1 MNHEY, CDR2 SMNVEV (reference sequence). The CDR3 DNA reads as TGTGCCACCCAGTTTGGGGGAGGTAGTAGCACAGATACGCAGTATTTT. It encodes CATQFGGGSSTDTQYF.